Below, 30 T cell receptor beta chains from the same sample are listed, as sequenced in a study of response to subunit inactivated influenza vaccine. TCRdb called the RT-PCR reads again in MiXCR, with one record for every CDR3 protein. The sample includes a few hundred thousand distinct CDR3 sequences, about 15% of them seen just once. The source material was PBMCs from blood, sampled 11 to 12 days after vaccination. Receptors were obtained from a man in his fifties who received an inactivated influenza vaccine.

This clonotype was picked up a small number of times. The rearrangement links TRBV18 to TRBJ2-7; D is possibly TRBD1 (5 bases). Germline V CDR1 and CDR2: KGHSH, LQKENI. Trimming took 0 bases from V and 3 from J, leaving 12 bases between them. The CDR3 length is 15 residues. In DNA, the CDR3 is TGTGCCAGCTCACCACCGGGGCTAGGGGACTACGAGCAGTACTTC. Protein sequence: CASSPPGLGDYEQYF.

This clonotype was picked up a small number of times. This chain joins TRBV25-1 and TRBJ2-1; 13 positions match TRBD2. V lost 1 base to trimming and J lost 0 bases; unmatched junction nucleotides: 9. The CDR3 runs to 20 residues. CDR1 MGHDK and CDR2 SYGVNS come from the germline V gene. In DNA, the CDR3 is TGTGCCAGCAGTGAATTATGGGGGACTAGCGGGATGAGCTCCTACAATGAGCAGTTCTTC. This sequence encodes CASSELWGTSGMSSYNEQFF.

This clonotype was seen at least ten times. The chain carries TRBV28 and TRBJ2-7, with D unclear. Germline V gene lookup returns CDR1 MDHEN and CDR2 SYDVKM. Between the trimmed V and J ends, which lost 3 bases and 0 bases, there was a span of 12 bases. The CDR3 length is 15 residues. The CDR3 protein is CASSFLPGSSYEQYF. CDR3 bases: TGTGCCAGCAGTTTTCTTCCGGGTAGCTCCTACGAGCAGTACTTC. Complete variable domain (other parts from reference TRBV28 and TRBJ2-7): DVKVTQSSRYLVKRTGEKVFLECVQDMDHENMFWYRQDPGLGLRLIYFSYDVKMKEKGDIPEGYSVSREKKERFSLILESASTNQTSMYLCASSFLPGSSYEQYFGPGTRLTVT.

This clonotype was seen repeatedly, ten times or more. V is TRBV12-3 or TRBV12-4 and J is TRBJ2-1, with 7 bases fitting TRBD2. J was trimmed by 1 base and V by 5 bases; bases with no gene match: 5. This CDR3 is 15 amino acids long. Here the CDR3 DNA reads TGTGCCAGCAGTGAGACGGGAGGATCCTACAATGAGCAGTTCTTC. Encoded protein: CASSETGGSYNEQFF.

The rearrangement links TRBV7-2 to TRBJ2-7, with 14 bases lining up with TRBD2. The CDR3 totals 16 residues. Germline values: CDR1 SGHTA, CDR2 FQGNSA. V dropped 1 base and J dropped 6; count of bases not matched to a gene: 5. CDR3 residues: CASSLVGLAGGSEQYF. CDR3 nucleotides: TGTGCCAGCAGCTTAGTCGGACTAGCGGGAGGATCCGAGCAGTACTTC.

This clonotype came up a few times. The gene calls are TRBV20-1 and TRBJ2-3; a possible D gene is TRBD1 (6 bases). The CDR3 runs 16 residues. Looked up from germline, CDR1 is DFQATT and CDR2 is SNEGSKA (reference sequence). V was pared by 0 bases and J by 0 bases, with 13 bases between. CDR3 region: CSARDPGTISTDTQYF. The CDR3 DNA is TGCAGTGCTAGAGATCCCGGGACAATTAGCACAGATACGCAGTATTTT.

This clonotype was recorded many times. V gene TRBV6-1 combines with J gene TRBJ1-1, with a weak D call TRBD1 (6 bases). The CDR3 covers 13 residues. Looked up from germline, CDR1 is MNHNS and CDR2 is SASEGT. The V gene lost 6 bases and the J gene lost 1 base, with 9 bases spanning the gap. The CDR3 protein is CASRKGENTEAFF. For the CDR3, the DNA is TGTGCCAGCAGGAAGGGGGAGAACACTGAAGCTTTCTTT.

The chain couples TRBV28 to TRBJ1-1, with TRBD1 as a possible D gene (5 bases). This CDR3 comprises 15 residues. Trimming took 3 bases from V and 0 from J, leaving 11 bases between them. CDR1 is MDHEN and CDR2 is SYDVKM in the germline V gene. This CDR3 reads CASSLWGDLNTEAFF. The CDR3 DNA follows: TGTGCCAGCAGTTTGTGGGGGGACTTGAACACTGAAGCTTTCTTT. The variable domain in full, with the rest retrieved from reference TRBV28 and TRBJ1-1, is DVKVTQSSRYLVKRTGEKVFLECVQDMDHENMFWYRQDPGLGLRLIYFSYDVKMKEKGDIPEGYSVSREKKERFSLILESASTNQTSMYLCASSLWGDLNTEAFFGQGTRLTVV.

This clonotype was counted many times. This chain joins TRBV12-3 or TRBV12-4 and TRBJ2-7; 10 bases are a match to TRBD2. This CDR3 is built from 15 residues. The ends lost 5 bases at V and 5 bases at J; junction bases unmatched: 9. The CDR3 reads CASSRSGGGPHEQYF. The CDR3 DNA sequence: TGTGCCAGCAGTAGGAGCGGGGGGGGTCCCCACGAGCAGTACTTC.

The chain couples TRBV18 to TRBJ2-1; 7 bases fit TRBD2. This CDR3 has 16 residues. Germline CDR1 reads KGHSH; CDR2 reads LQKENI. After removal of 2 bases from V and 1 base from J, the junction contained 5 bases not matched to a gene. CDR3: CASSPSLRESYNEQFF. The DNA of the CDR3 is TGTGCCAGCTCACCAAGCTTGCGGGAGTCCTACAATGAGCAGTTCTTC.

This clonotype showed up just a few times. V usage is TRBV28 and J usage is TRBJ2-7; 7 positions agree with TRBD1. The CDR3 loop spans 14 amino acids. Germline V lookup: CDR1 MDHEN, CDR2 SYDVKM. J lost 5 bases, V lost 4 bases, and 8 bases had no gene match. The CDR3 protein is CASSSMTGWHEQYF. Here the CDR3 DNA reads TGTGCCAGCAGTTCAATGACAGGGTGGCACGAGCAGTACTTC.

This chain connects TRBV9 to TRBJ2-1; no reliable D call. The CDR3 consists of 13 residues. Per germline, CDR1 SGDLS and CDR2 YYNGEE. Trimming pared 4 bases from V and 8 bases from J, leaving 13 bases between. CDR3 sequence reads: CASSIGAQDEQFF. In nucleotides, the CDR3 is TGTGCCAGCAGCATTGGAGCTCAGGATGAGCAGTTCTTC.

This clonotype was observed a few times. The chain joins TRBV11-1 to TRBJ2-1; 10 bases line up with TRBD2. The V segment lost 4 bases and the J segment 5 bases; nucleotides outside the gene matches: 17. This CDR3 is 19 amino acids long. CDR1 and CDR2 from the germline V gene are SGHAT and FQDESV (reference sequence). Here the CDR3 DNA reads TGTGCCAGCAGCTCTAGATGGGGTAGGGGTCTAGCGGGGGACAATGAGCAGTTCTTC. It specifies CASSSRWGRGLAGDNEQFF.

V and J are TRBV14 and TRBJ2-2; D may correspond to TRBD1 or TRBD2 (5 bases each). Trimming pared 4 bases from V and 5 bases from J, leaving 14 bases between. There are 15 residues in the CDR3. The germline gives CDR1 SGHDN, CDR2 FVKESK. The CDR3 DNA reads TGTGCCAGCAGCCGCCGGGGCGGCGGGACCGGGGAGCTGTTTTTT. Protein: CASSRRGGGTGELFF.

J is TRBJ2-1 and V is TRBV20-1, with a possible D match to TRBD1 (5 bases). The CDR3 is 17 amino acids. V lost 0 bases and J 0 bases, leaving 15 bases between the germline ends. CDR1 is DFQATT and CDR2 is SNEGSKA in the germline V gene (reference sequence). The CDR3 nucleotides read TGCAGTGCTAGAGAGCCCACAGGCTGGAGCTCCTACAATGAGCAGTTCTTC. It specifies CSAREPTGWSSYNEQFF.

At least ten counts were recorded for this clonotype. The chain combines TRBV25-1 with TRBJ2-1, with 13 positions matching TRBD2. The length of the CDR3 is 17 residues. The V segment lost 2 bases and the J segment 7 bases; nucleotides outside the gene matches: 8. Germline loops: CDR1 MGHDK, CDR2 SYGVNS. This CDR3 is CASSELGTSGRANEQFF. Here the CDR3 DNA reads TGTGCCAGCAGTGAACTCGGAACTAGCGGGAGGGCGAATGAGCAGTTCTTC. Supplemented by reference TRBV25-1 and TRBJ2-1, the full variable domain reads EADIYQTPRYLVIGTGKKITLECSQTMGHDKMYWYQQDPGMELHLIHYSYGVNSTEKGDLSSESTVSRIRTEHFPLTLESARPSHTSQYLCASSELGTSGRANEQFFGPGTRLTVL.

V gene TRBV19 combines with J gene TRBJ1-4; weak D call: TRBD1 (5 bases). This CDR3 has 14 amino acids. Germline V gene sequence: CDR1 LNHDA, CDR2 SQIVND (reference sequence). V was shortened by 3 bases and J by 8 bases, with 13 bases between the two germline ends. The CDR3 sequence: CASSILEGSEKLFF. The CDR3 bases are TGTGCCAGTAGTATCTTGGAGGGGTCGGAAAAACTGTTTTTT.

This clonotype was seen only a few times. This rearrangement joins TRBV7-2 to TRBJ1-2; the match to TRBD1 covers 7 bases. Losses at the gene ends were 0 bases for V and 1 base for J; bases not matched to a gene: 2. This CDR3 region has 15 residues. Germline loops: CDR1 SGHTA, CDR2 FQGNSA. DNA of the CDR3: TGTGCCAGCAGCTTAGCGGGACAGTATAACTATGGCTACACCTTC. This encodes CASSLAGQYNYGYTF.

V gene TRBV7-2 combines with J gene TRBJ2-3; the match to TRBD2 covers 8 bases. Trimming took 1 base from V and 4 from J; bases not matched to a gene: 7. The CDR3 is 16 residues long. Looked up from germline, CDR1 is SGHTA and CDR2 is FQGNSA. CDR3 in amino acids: CASSLGVGGASDTQYF. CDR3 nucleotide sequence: TGTGCCAGCAGCTTAGGGGTCGGGGGGGCGTCAGATACGCAGTATTTT.

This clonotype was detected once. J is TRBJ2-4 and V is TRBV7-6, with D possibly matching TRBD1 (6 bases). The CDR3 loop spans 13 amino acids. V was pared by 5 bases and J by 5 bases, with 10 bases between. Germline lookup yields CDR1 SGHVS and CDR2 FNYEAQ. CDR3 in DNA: TGTGCCAGCAGCCAGGGGTTCGAAAACATTCAGTACTTC. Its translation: CASSQGFENIQYF.

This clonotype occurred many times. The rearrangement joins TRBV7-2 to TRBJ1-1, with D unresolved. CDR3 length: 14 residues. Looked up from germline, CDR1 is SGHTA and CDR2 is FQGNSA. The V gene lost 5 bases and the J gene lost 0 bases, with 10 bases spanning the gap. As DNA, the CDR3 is TGTGCCAGCAGCCGGACGGGAATGAACACTGAAGCTTTCTTT. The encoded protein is CASSRTGMNTEAFF.

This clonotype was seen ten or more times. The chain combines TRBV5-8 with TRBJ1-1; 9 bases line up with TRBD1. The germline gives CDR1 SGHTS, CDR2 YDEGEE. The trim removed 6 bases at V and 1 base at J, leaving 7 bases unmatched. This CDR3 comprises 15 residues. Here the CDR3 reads CASILTGGRNTEAFF. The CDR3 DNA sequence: TGTGCCAGCATCCTAACAGGGGGCAGGAACACTGAAGCTTTCTTT.

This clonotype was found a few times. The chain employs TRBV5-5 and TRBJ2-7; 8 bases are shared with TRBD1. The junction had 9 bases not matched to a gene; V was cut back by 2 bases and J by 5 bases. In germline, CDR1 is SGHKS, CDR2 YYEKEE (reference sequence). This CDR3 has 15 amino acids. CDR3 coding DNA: TGTGCCAGCAGCTTACAGACAGGGGTCGTCCACGAGCAGTACTTC. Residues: CASSLQTGVVHEQYF.

Here the CDR3 reads CASSLDTSGAYEQYF. CDR3 sequence (DNA): TGTGCCAGCAGCTTAGATACTAGCGGGGCCTACGAGCAGTACTTC. The chain recombines TRBV7-2 with TRBJ2-7; 10 nucleotides align to TRBD2. The CDR3 contains 15 residues. V was pared by 1 base and J by 2 bases, with 2 bases of the junction left unmatched. Germline CDR1 is SGHTA and CDR2 is FQGNSA.

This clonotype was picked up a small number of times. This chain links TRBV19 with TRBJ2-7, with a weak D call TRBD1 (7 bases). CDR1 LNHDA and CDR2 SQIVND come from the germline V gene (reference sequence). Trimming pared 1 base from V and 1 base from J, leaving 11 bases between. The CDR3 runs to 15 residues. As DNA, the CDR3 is TGTGCCAGTAGTATAGGGACAGGACTATCCTACGAGCAGTACTTC. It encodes CASSIGTGLSYEQYF.

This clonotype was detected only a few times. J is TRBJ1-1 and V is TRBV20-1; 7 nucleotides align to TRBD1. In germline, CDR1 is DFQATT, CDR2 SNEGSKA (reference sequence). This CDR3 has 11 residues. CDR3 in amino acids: CIRPRGQKAFF. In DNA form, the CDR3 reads TGCATTCGCCCCCGGGGACAGAAAGCTTTCTTT.

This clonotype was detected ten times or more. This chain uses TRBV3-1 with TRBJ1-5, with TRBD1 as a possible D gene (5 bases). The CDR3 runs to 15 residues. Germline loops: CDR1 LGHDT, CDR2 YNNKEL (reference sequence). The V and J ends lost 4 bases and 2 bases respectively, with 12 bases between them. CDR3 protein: CASSLRLGGNQPQHF. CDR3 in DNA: TGTGCCAGCAGCCTACGTCTGGGGGGCAATCAGCCCCAGCATTTT.

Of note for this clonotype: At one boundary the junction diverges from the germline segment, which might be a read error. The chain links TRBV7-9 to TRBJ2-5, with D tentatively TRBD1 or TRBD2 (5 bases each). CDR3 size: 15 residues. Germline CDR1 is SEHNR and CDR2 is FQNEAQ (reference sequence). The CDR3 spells CASSRNRDLFESQYF. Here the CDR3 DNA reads TGTGCCAGCAGCCGCAACCGGGACCTCTTTGAGAGCCAGTACTTC.

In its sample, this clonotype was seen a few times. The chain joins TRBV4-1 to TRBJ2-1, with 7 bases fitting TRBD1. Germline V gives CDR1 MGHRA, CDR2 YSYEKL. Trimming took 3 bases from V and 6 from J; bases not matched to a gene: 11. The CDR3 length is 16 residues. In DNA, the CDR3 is TGCGCCAGCAGCCAGGATGACAGGGCCTTGGGCAATGAGCAGTTCTTC. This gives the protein CASSQDDRALGNEQFF.

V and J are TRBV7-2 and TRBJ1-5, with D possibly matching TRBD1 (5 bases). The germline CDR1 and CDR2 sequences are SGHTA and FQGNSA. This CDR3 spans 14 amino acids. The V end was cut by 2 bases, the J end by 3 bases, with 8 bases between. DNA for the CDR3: TGTGCCAGCAGCTTAAGGGGAGACAATCAGCCCCAGCATTTT. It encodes CASSLRGDNQPQHF.